This T cell receptor beta chain emerged from a study of blood T cell repertoires in COVID-19. Study as a whole: Sources were T cells, B-cell-depleted T cells, or PBMCs; the material itself was cDNA or gDNA.

CDR1 and CDR2 from the germline V gene are KGHSH and LQKENI. The CDR3 has 15 residues. V shed 6 bases, J shed 6 bases, and the junction held 6 bases outside the gene matches. In the study's own analysis: Reference gene primers were amplified, and this amplification served to estimate nucleated cell counts. Produced via immunoSEQ multiplex PCR; TCRdb's table is partial and in-frame only. V and J calls and clone size come straight from that table; D and trimming were deduced from the DNA. The table records about 200,000 clones, roughly 82% of them present only once. Cohort allocation depended upon clinical history that participants reported.

This clonotype was obtained from a woman aged 60-70 years with acute COVID-19. The chain recombines TRBV18 with TRBJ1-6; TRBD1 matches at 9 bases. The sample was PBMCs or T cells enriched from blood (not recorded which). CDR3 sequence: CASSPGQGSNSPLHF. The CDR3 coding sequence is TGTGCCAGCTCGCCGGGACAGGGCTCTAATTCACCCCTCCACTTT.